This T cell receptor (beta chain) was found in a study of response to subunit inactivated influenza vaccine. Study-wide results and caveats: With each seasonal influenza vaccination, the authors suggested, few new T cells are recruited.

V lost 0 bases and J lost 9; bases outside the gene matches: 9. The CDR3 contains 16 residues. Germline V gene sequence: CDR1 MNHEY, CDR2 SVGEGT. TCRdb reprocessed the RT-PCR reads with MiXCR, giving one entry per CDR3 protein. The data contain roughly 500,000 distinct CDR3 sequences, approximately 20% of them seen just once; the ten biggest clones take up approximately 2.9%. A word on this clonotype: Its specificity is not known.

These data were also reused for a study on T cells expressing NK-cell markers. Per that study: 5'RACE template switching with UMIs produced the TCR beta cDNA.

The V call is TRBV6-2 or TRBV6-3, the J call TRBJ2-1; 9 nucleotides align to TRBD2. The TCR sequence derives from a man aged 50 to 60 who received an inactivated influenza vaccine. This sample comprised CD4+ T cells sorted from PBMCs, obtained roughly 12 days after vaccination. Here the CDR3 DNA reads TGTGCCAGCAGTTACTCCACAGCGGGAGGTTATGGTGAGCAGTTCTTC. It translates to CASSYSTAGGYGEQFF.